This TCR beta chain was obtained from a study of Ad26.COV2.S vaccination and SARS-CoV-2 variants. The study, taken as a whole, reports: Following vaccination, spike-specific CD8+ and CD4+ T cell responses reportedly exhibited substantial breadth.

The treatment was: 19 received Ad26.COV2.S at low or high dose, single or two shots; about 5 received placebo; per-sample allocation not given. Sampling happened 63 days after the first vaccine or placebo injection. TCRdb keeps only in-frame clones here, not all; method: immunoSEQ multiplex PCR. Counted here are 500,000 or so clones, roughly 89% occurring once; the ten biggest clones make up 2.5%. The V and J ends lost 5 bases and 3 bases respectively, with 13 bases between them. Germline V CDR1 and CDR2: MGHRA, YSYEKL. The CDR3 runs 15 residues. Comment on this clone: Its matching antigen is unknown.

The rearrangement links TRBV4-1 to TRBJ2-2; TRBD1 is a possible D gene (6 bases). This sequence originates from a person between 18 and 65 years old who received the Ad26.COV2.S COVID-19 vaccine or a placebo. Sequences were derived from peripheral blood, sampled in a trial of Ad26.COV2.S vaccine versus placebo. The CDR3, as DNA: TGCGCCAGCAGCTTCAGAAACAGGGACACCGGGGAGCTGTTTTTT. It is translated as CASSFRNRDTGELFF.